These 22 T cell receptor beta chains originate from one sample sequenced in a study of blood T cells in healthy people across ages. Alongside a J-beta primer mix, a sample-barcoded 5' primer served in a second PCR lasting about 6 to 11 cycles. TCRdb used MiXCR to reprocess the 5' RACE reads, holding one entry per CDR3 protein. The sample holds roughly 930,000 distinct CDR3 sequences, around 49% seen once. The sequencing sample was made of blood. These receptors were collected from a man aged 25 to 40 in good health.

This clonotype was seen once. A junction boundary mismatches the germline segment, possibly from a read error. CDR3 sequence (DNA): TGTACCAGCAGTCCCGCGGCCAAGTACAATGAGCAGTTCTTC. Protein product: CTSSPAAKYNEQFF. The chain couples TRBV12-3 or TRBV12-4 to TRBJ2-1; unclear D gene. This CDR3 region has 14 residues.

The V gene is TRBV20-1, the J gene TRBJ1-1, with a possible D match to TRBD1 (5 bases). This CDR3 is built from 16 residues. Germline V gene lookup returns CDR1 DFQATT and CDR2 SNEGSKA (reference sequence). V gave up 1 base and J gave up 3 bases, with 18 bases separating them. The CDR3 DNA reads TGCAGTGCTAGAGCGATAGCCGGGACTACGGACACTGAAGCTTTCTTT. It translates to CSARAIAGTTDTEAFF.

The chain recombines TRBV10-1 with TRBJ1-2; D is undetermined. V gave up 0 bases and J gave up 0 bases, with 11 bases separating them. This CDR3 contains 16 residues. CDR1 WNHNN and CDR2 SYGVQD come from the germline V gene (reference sequence). This CDR3 is CASSESKVAANYGYTF. The CDR3 nucleotides read TGCGCCAGCAGTGAGTCCAAGGTTGCGGCTAACTATGGCTACACCTTC.

In its sample, this clonotype was seen many times. The chain carries TRBV28 and TRBJ1-2; 8 bases line up with TRBD1. Germline V gene sequence: CDR1 MDHEN, CDR2 SYDVKM. The CDR3 has 15 amino acids. After removal of 3 bases from V and 4 bases from J, the junction contained 7 bases not matched to a gene. CDR3 sequence (DNA): TGTGCCAGCAGTTTTTCGACAGGGGCCTTCTATGGCTACACCTTC. Protein: CASSFSTGAFYGYTF.

In this sample, this clonotype turned up once. The chain combines TRBV2 with TRBJ2-3; 10 bases line up with TRBD1. The CDR3 extends over 14 amino acids. V shed 7 bases, J shed 3 bases, and the junction held 4 bases outside the gene matches. CDR1 is SNHLY and CDR2 is FYNNEI in the germline V gene. This chain's CDR3 is CASKTGGATDTQYF. CDR3 nucleotide sequence: TGTGCCAGCAAGACAGGGGGCGCGACAGATACGCAGTATTTT.

V is TRBV24-1 and J is TRBJ2-1; weak D call: TRBD2 (6 bases). V was trimmed by 2 bases and J by 4 bases, leaving 20 bases between them. The germline CDR1 and CDR2 sequences are KGHDR and SFDVKD. This CDR3 comprises 18 residues. In DNA, the CDR3 is TGTGCCACCAGTGATTCCTCGGGGAGGCGGGGCATATACAATGAGCAGTTCTTC. It translates to CATSDSSGRRGIYNEQFF.

The chain links TRBV27 to TRBJ1-1; D gene ambiguous. The V end lost 7 bases, the J end lost 1 base, and 4 bases lay between the germline ends. Germline CDR1 MNHEY, CDR2 SMNVEV (reference sequence). This CDR3 region has 11 residues. The CDR3 sequence: CASKSNTEAFF. The CDR3, as DNA: TGTGCCAGCAAATCGAACACTGAAGCTTTCTTT.

Comment on this clonotype: One base away lies a much larger clone, so this may be a sequencing read error. The V call is TRBV27, the J call TRBJ2-7; D gene ambiguous. The ends were cut back, 5 bases at V and 0 bases at J, with 11 bases in the middle. Germline CDR1 reads MNHEY; CDR2 reads SMNVEV (reference sequence). The CDR3 contains 14 residues. Written as DNA, the CDR3 is TGTGCCAGCAGTGTTCAGGCCAGCTCCTACGAGCAGTACTTC. This codes for CASSVQASSYEQYF.

The J gene is TRBJ1-5, the V gene TRBV4-2; D perhaps matches TRBD1 (6 bases). V was cut by 0 bases and J by 4 bases, with 16 bases left in between. CDR3 length equals 17 residues. From germline, CDR1 is LGHNA and CDR2 YNFKEQ. This CDR3 reads CASSQDSPGQPNQPQHF. Here the CDR3 DNA reads TGTGCCAGCAGCCAAGATTCCCCCGGACAGCCAAATCAGCCCCAGCATTTT.

V usage is TRBV5-1 and J usage is TRBJ2-3; 9 nucleotides line up with TRBD2. The CDR3 is 17 amino acids. V lost 2 bases, J lost 2 bases, and 9 bases stayed unmatched. Germline-derived CDR1 and CDR2 are SGHRS and YFSETQ. In DNA, the CDR3 is TGCGCCAGCAGCTTCACCTCTAGCGGGGCAAACACAGATACGCAGTATTTT. Residues: CASSFTSSGANTDTQYF.

Many counts were recorded for this clonotype. The rearrangement links TRBV5-1 to TRBJ2-7; D possibly matches TRBD1 or TRBD2 (5 bases each). The CDR3 consists of 16 residues. Deletions cut 4 bases from V and 0 bases from J, with 17 bases between. Germline CDR1 SGHRS, CDR2 YFSETQ. CDR3 in amino acids: CASSQLGTVASYEQYF. The CDR3 DNA is TGCGCCAGCAGCCAGCTCGGGACGGTCGCCTCCTACGAGCAGTACTTC.

V is TRBV29-1 and J is TRBJ2-7; 12 positions agree with TRBD2. With 6 bases clipped from V and 7 bases from J, the junction kept 10 bases outside the gene matches. The CDR3 spans 14 residues. Germline assignment: CDR1 SQVTM and CDR2 ANQGSEA. CDR3 residues: CSVELAGGYNEQYF. The CDR3 region has the DNA TGCAGCGTGGAACTAGCGGGGGGCTACAATGAGCAGTACTTC.

This clonotype was counted between two and nine times. The rearrangement links TRBV4-1 to TRBJ2-2; TRBD1 aligns across 7 bases. V was pared by 5 bases and J by 4 bases, with 4 bases of the junction left unmatched. Germline V gives CDR1 MGHRA, CDR2 YSYEKL. This CDR3 has 14 amino acids. The DNA of the CDR3 is TGCGCCAGCAGCACCCCAGGGGGCACCGGGGAGCTGTTTTTT. It yields the protein CASSTPGGTGELFF.

V is TRBV30 and J is TRBJ2-3, with TRBD2 matching 10 bases. Germline CDR1 reads GTSNPN; CDR2 reads SVGIG (reference sequence). The V and J ends lost 5 bases and 4 bases, in that order; junction bases with no gene match: 9. CDR3 length: 15 residues. CDR3 nucleotides: TGTGCCTGGGGGGGGACTAGCGCTATCGCAGATACGCAGTATTTT. It encodes CAWGGTSAIADTQYF.

As regards this clonotype: The junction shows a germline mismatch at one end, possibly a read error. The chain couples TRBV4-2 to TRBJ2-3; TRBD2 matches at 13 bases. CDR1 and CDR2 (germline): LGHNA, YNFKEQ. The CDR3 sequence is 17 residues long. The CDR3 reads CAGSQTGLAGTTDTQYF. The CDR3, as DNA: TGTGCCGGCAGCCAAACGGGACTAGCGGGAACCACAGATACGCAGTATTTT.

Notes on this clonotype: This may arise from a read error, as a much more abundant clone is one base away. The chain recombines TRBV5-8 with TRBJ2-7, with a weak D call TRBD1 (5 bases). The CDR3 length is 15 residues. Trimming took 1 base from V and 1 from J, leaving 12 bases between them. CDR1 and CDR2 from the germline V gene are SGHTS and YDEGEE. The CDR3 DNA sequence: TGTGCCAGCAGCTTGAGTAGCAGGGATTCCTACGAGCAGTACTTC. This translates into CASSLSSRDSYEQYF.

This clonotype was counted a few times. The chain is built from TRBV3-1 and TRBJ2-7; 13 bases fit TRBD2. V dropped 6 bases and J dropped 7; count of bases not matched to a gene: 6. CDR1 is LGHDT and CDR2 is YNNKEL in the germline V gene (reference sequence). The CDR3 length is 14 residues. The CDR3 is CASRRTSGGGEQYF. CDR3 sequence (DNA): TGTGCCAGCAGAAGGACTAGCGGGGGTGGGGAGCAGTACTTC.

This clonotype was seen a handful of times. The rearrangement links TRBV2 to TRBJ2-4; D not certain. The CDR3 is 17 amino acids. CDR1 and CDR2 (germline): SNHLY, FYNNEI. Trimming cost V 2 bases and J 0 bases, with 14 bases left between them. The DNA for the CDR3 is TGTGCCAGCAGTGAATTTGGCCCGCAACTAGCCAAAAACATTCAGTACTTC. Residues: CASSEFGPQLAKNIQYF.

The chain has TRBV7-8 and TRBJ1-4; possibly TRBD1 for D (6 bases). Germline assignment: CDR1 SGHVS and CDR2 FQNEAQ. This CDR3 comprises 19 residues. V lost 5 bases, J lost 2 bases, and 24 bases lay in between. This CDR3 reads CASSGDGTHFWGTNEKLFF. CDR3 nucleotide sequence: TGTGCCAGCAGCGGGGACGGGACACACTTCTGGGGGACTAATGAAAAACTGTTTTTT.

The chain has TRBV5-1 and TRBJ2-1, with no clear D. V lost 0 bases, J lost 4 bases, and 14 bases lay in between. The germline gives CDR1 SGHRS, CDR2 YFSETQ. The CDR3 is made up of 16 amino acids. Here the CDR3 DNA reads TGCGCCAGCAGCTTGGAACCCCTTGATAGTTACAATGAGCAGTTCTTC. Translation: CASSLEPLDSYNEQFF.

V and J are TRBV6-6 and TRBJ1-1; unclear D gene. CDR3 size: 12 residues. Between the trimmed V and J ends, which lost 6 bases and 5 bases, there was a span of 10 bases. Germline CDR1 reads MNHNY; CDR2 reads SVGAGI (reference sequence). This CDR3 reads CASSYRETEAFF. As DNA, the CDR3 is TGTGCCAGCAGCTACAGAGAAACTGAAGCTTTCTTT.

The rearrangement joins TRBV6-5 to TRBJ2-3; 12 bases are shared with TRBD1. Germline-derived CDR1 and CDR2 are MNHEY and SVGAGI. V gave up 2 bases and J gave up 2 bases; unmatched junction bases: 2. The length of the CDR3 is 16 residues. The CDR3 bases are TGTGCCAGCAGTTACGGGACAGGGGGCCTCACAGATACGCAGTATTTT. Its translation: CASSYGTGGLTDTQYF.